This entry is about one T cell receptor beta chain. Participants were aged about 18 to 100 years from roughly 25 US areas. This record belongs to a study of blood T cell repertoires in COVID-19. The repertoire was sequenced with immunoSEQ multiplex PCR; TCRdb's copy has only in-frame clones and lacks some. The sample yields around 250,000 clones, over 80% seen once. The CDR3 length is 15 residues. Trimming removed 5 bases from V and 0 bases from J, with 9 bases in between. Germline V gene sequence: CDR1 SGDLS, CDR2 YYNGEE. The gene calls are TRBV9 and TRBJ1-6, with D possibly TRBD1 on 6 matching bases. Sample: PBMCs or T cells enriched from blood (not recorded which). The sequence derives from a man aged 50 to 59 who had been exposed to COVID-19. CDR3 nucleotide sequence: TGTGCCAGCAGTACAGGGAACTCCTATAATTCACCCCTCCACTTT. Translated: CASSTGNSYNSPLHF.